The 7 T cell receptor beta chains presented below share a single source sample, sequenced in a study of radiotherapy plus CTLA-4 blockade in lung cancer. Sequenced by immunoSEQ multiplex PCR; TCRdb stores in-frame clones only, minus some. The repertoire has 25,000 to 35,000 clones, 70% to 90% of them found once; the top ten carry 20% to 25%. The sequences come from peripheral blood, collected from a patient treated with radiotherapy plus ipilimumab. The origin of the receptors is a human donor with non-small cell lung cancer that progressed on radiotherapy plus ipilimumab.

This clone was observed once. The chain carries TRBV10-3 and TRBJ2-5; 7 bases are shared with TRBD1. Trimming cost V 3 bases and J 2 bases; bases outside gene matches: 6. The CDR3 totals 15 residues. Germline V gene sequence: CDR1 ENHRY, CDR2 SYGVKD. CDR3 sequence reads: CAISDYDREQETQYF. The CDR3 bases are TGTGCCATCAGTGACTATGACAGGGAACAAGAGACCCAGTACTTC.

This chain joins TRBV6-5 and TRBJ1-3; 8 bases align to TRBD1. CDR3 length equals 16 residues. Germline loops: CDR1 MNHEY, CDR2 SVGAGI. J was trimmed by 0 bases and V by 4 bases; bases with no gene match: 5. The CDR3 nucleotides read TGTGCCAGCAGTTCCCGACAGGGGATCTCTGGAAACACCATATATTTT. This sequence encodes CASSSRQGISGNTIYF.

The table lists this clone with a few counts. The V call is TRBV5-1, the J call TRBJ1-5; D uncertain. This CDR3 is built from 14 residues. The V end lost 0 bases, the J end lost 6 bases, and 10 bases lay between the germline ends. In germline, CDR1 is SGHRS, CDR2 YFSETQ. As DNA, the CDR3 is TGCGCCAGCAGCTTGGACGGGGTAGGTCAGCCCCAGCATTTT. Protein: CASSLDGVGQPQHF.

The chain employs TRBV2 and TRBJ1-6; D possibly corresponds to TRBD1 (5 bases). The CDR3 runs to 13 residues. The V and J ends lost 7 bases and 6 bases respectively, with 10 bases between them. Germline V lookup: CDR1 SNHLY, CDR2 FYNNEI. The CDR3 reads CASKGPANSPLHF. In nucleotides, the CDR3 is TGTGCCAGCAAGGGGCCGGCTAATTCACCCCTCCACTTT.

The rearrangement uses TRBV5-5 and TRBJ2-5; D perhaps matches TRBD1 (6 bases). V was pared by 4 bases and J by 1 base, with 17 bases between. CDR1 SGHKS and CDR2 YYEKEE come from the germline V gene (reference sequence). This CDR3 region has 16 residues. The DNA for the CDR3 is TGTGCCAGCAGCCCCTCGACAGGCCCGGGCCAAGAGACCCAGTACTTC. Its protein is CASSPSTGPGQETQYF.

This sequence joins TRBV5-1 and TRBJ2-7, with TRBD1 as a possible D gene (6 bases). CDR1 and CDR2 from the germline V gene are SGHRS and YFSETQ. CDR3 length: 16 residues. The V gene lost 0 bases and the J gene lost 0 bases, with 13 bases spanning the gap. The CDR3 region is CASSLDATGGSYEQYF. In DNA, the CDR3 is TGCGCCAGCAGCTTGGACGCGACAGGAGGCTCCTACGAGCAGTACTTC. The variable domain in full, with the rest retrieved from reference TRBV5-1 and TRBJ2-7, is KAGVTQTPRYLIKTRGQQVTLSCSPISGHRSVSWYQQTPGQGLQFLFEYFSETQRNKGNFPGRFSGRQFSNSRSEMNVSTLELGDSALYLCASSLDATGGSYEQYFGPGTRLTVT.

DNA of the CDR3: TGTGCCAGAAGAGGGAGTAGACAAAGTCGGGCCAACGTCCTGACTTTC. This translates into CARRGSRQSRANVLTF. The chain couples TRBV7-5 to TRBJ2-6; the DNA was not compared with TRBD2, the D call given in the table. TRBV7-5 is marked as a pseudogene. The CDR3 runs to 16 residues.